Sequencing of this T cell receptor (beta chain) was carried out in a study of regulatory T cells in long-lasting Graves disease. Study-level findings and limits: Persistent patients had a count of shared public clonotypes (around 2,700) that exceeded that of new patients (approximately 1,000).

Time point of the sample: newly diagnosed GD, antithyroid drugs for less than 3 months. From PBMCs, RNA was extracted and then used to make the TCR library. It was an endocrinology department in Xi'an, China, that provided the patients. The CDR3 length is 14 residues. Library construction for TCR beta used iRepertoire HTBI primers and Arm-PCR of CDR3 regions. TCRdb ran MiXCR on the multiplex PCR reads and lists one entry per CDR3 protein. The sample lists some 370,000 distinct CDR3 sequences, 12% occurring once. Worth noting for this clonotype: Its cognate antigen is unknown. A much more abundant neighbour one base away suggests this may be a read error.

Another study also made use of these data, one on T cells in Graves' hyperthyroidism and ophthalmopathy.

Sample: peripheral blood mononuclear cells (PBMCs), taken at new diagnosis, from a patient treated with antithyroid drugs. This chain uses TRBV12-3 or TRBV12-4 with TRBJ2-7, with 9 bases matching TRBD1. The source of this sequence is a young woman with Graves disease. The CDR3 region is CAISPDRGSYEQYF. The DNA for the CDR3 is TGTGCCATCAGTCCGGACAGGGGCTCCTACGAGCAGTACTTC.